This T cell receptor (beta chain) was sequenced during a study of cytomegalovirus exposure and HLA in healthy donors. Overall study results and limits: Across HLA loci, a later analysis found differing TCR association rates, with DRB1 most and HLA-C fewest.

The V and J ends lost 4 bases and 0 bases, in that order; junction bases with no gene match: 16. This CDR3 comprises 19 residues. Germline V gene sequence: CDR1 SGHRS, CDR2 YFSETQ. About this clone: The antigen remains unidentified.

PCR involved 60 Vbeta and 13 Jbeta primers. Produced via immunoSEQ multiplex PCR; TCRdb's table is partial and in-frame only. The sample shows 150,000 to 200,000 clones, around three quarters of them seen only once. What was sequenced was PBMCs. The rearrangement uses TRBV5-1 and TRBJ1-3, with TRBD1 matching 7 bases. This receptor was taken from a woman between 35 and 50 years old in good health and CMV-seronegative. The CDR3 loop is CASSPGDRSPWSSGNTIYF. DNA of the CDR3: TGCGCCAGCAGCCCAGGGGACAGAAGCCCTTGGAGCTCTGGAAACACCATATATTTT.